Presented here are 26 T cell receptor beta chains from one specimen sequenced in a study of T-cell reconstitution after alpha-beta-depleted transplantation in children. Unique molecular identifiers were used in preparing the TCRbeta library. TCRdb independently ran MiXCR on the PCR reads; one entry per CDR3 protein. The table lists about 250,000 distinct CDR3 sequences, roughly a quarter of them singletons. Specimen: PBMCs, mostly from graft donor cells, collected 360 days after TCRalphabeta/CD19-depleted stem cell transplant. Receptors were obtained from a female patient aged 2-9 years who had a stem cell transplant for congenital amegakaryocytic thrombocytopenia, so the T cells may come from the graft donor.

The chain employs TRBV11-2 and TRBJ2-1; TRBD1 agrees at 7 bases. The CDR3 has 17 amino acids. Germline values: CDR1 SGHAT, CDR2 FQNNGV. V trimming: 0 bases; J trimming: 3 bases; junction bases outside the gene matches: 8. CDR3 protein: CASSLEANRGFYNEQFF. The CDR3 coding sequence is TGTGCCAGCAGCTTAGAGGCAAACAGGGGTTTCTACAATGAGCAGTTCTTC.

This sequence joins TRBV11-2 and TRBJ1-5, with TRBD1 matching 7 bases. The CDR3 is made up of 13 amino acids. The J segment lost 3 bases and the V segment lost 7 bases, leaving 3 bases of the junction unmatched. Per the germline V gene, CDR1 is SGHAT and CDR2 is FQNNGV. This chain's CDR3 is CASTRGPNQPQHF. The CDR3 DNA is TGTGCCAGCACGAGGGGGCCCAATCAGCCCCAGCATTTT.

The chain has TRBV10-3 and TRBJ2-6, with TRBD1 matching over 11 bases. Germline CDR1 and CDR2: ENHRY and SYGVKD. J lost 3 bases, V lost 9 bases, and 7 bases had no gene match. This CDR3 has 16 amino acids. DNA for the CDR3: TGTGCCATTTCCGGGACAGGGGGTGTTGGGGCCAACGTCCTGACTTTC. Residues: CAISGTGGVGANVLTF.

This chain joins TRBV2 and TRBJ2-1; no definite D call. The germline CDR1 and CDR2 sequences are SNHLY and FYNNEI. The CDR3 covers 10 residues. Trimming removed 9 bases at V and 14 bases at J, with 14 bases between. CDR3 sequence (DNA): TGTGCCAGACTCCACCCATCGGAGTTCTTC. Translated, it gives CARLHPSEFF.

CDR3 in DNA: TGCGCCAGCAGCCTCAGGGGCCGGTCAGATACGCAGTATTTT. Its translation is CASSLRGRSDTQYF. The rearrangement uses TRBV5-1 and TRBJ2-3; perhaps TRBD1 as D (6 bases). The CDR3 consists of 14 residues. Germline-derived CDR1 and CDR2 are SGHRS and YFSETQ. V was shortened by 4 bases and J by 4 bases, with 13 bases between the two germline ends.

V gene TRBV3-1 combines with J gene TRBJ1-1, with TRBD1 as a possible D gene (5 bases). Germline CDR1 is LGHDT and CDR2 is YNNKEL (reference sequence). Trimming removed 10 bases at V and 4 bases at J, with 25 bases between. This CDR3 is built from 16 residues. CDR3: CATAQRGARRTTEAFF. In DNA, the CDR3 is TGTGCCACCGCACAAAGAGGGGCGCGTAGAACCACTGAAGCTTTCTTT.

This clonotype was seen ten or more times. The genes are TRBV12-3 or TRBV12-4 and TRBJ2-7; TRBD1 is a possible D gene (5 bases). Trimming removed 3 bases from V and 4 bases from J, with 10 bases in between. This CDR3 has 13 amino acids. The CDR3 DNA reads TGTGCCAGCAGTTTCTGGGGCCATTACGAGCAGTACTTC. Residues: CASSFWGHYEQYF.

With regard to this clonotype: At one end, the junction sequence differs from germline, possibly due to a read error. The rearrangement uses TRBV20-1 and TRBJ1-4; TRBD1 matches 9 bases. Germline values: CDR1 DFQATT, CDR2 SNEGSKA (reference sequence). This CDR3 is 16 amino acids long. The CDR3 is CSARTNPGQGDEKLSF. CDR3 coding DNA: TGCAGTGCTAGGACTAATCCGGGACAGGGAGATGAAAAACTGTCTTTT.

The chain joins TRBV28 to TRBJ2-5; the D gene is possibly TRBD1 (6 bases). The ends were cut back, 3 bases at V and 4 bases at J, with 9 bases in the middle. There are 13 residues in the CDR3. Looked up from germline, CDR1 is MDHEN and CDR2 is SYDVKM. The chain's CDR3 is CASSFDRTETQYF. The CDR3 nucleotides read TGTGCCAGCAGTTTTGACAGGACAGAGACCCAGTACTTC.

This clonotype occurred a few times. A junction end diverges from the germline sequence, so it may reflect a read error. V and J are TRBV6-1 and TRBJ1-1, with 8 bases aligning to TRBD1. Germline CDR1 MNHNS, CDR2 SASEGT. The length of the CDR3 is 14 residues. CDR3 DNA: TGTGCCAGCAGCCGGGGACAGGAAAACAGTGAAGCTTTCTTT. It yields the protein CASSRGQENSEAFF.

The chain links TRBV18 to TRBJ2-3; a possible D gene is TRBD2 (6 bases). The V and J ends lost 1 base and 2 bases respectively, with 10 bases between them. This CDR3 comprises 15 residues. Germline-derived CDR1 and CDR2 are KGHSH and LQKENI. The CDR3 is CASSPLGLDTDTQYF. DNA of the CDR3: TGTGCCAGCTCACCACTGGGACTGGACACAGATACGCAGTATTTT.

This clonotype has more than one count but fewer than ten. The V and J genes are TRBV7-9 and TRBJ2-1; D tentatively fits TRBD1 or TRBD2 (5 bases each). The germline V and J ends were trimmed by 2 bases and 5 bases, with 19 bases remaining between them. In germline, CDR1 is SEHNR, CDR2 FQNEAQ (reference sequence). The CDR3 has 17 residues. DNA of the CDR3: TGTGCCAGCAGCTTACGACCGGGACCCCTACCCCACAATGAGCAGTTCTTC. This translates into CASSLRPGPLPHNEQFF. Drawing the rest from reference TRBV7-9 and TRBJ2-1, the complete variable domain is DTGVSQNPRHKITKRGQNVTFRCDPISEHNRLYWYRQTLGQGPEFLTYFQNEAQLEKSRLLSDRFSAERPKGSFSTLEIQRTEQGDSAMYLCASSLRPGPLPHNEQFFGPGTRLTVL.

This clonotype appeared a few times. The CDR3 reads CASSQEISGSRTDTQYF. The CDR3, as DNA: TGCGCCAGCAGCCAAGAGATTAGCGGGAGTCGGACAGATACGCAGTATTTT. V is TRBV4-3 and J is TRBJ2-3; 9 nucleotides match TRBD2. The CDR3 has 17 amino acids. The V and J ends lost 0 bases and 3 bases, in that order; junction bases with no gene match: 7. In germline, CDR1 is LGHNA, CDR2 YSLEER.

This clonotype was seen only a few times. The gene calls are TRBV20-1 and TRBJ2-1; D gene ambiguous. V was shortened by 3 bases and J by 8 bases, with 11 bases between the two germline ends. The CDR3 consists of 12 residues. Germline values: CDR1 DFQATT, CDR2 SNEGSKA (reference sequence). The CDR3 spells CSASLGIDEQFF. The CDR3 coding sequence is TGCAGTGCTAGTTTGGGGATTGATGAGCAGTTCTTC.

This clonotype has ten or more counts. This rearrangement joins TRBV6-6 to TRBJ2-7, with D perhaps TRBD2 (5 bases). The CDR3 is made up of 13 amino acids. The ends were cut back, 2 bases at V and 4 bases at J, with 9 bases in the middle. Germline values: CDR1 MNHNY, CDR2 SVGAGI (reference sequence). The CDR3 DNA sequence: TGTGCCAGCAGTTACCGCGGAGGTTACGAGCAGTACTTC. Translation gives CASSYRGGYEQYF.

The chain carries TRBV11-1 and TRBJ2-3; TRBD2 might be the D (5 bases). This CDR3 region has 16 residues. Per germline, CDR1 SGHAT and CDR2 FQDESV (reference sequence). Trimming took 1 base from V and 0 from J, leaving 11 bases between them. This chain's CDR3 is CASSLVGSASTDTQYF. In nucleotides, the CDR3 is TGTGCCAGCAGCTTAGTAGGTAGCGCTAGCACAGATACGCAGTATTTT.

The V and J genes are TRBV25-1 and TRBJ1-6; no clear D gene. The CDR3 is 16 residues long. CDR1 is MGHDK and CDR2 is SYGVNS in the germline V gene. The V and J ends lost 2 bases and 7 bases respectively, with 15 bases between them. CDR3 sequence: CASSEDIVSPNSPLHF. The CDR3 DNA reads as TGTGCCAGCAGTGAAGATATCGTCTCGCCGAATTCACCCCTCCACTTT.

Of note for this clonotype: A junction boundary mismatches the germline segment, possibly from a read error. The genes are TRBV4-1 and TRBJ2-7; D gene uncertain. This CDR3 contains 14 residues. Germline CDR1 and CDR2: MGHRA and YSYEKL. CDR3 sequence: CASSQSYVAVHLTF. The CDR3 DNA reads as TGCGCCAGCAGCCAATCTTATGTTGCCGTCCACCTAACATTC.

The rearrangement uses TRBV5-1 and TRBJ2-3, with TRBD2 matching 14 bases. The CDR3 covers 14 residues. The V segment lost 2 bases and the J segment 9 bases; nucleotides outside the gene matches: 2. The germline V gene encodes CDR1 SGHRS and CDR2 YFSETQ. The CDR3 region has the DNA TGCGCCAGCAGCTTCGGGACTAGCGGGGGAACGCAGTATTTT. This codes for CASSFGTSGGTQYF. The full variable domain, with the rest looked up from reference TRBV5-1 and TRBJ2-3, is KAGVTQTPRYLIKTRGQQVTLSCSPISGHRSVSWYQQTPGQGLQFLFEYFSETQRNKGNFPGRFSGRQFSNSRSEMNVSTLELGDSALYLCASSFGTSGGTQYFGPGTRLTVL.

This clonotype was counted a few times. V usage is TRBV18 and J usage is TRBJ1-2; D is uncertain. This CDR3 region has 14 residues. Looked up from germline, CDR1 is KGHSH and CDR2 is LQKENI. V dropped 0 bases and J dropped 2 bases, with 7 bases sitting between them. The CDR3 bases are TGTGCCAGCTCACCACCCCTGGGGAACTATGGCTACACCTTC. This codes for CASSPPLGNYGYTF.

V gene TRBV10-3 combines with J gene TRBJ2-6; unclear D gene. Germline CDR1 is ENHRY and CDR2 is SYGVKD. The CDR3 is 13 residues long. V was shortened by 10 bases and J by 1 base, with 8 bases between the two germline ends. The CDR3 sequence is CASTNSGANVLTF. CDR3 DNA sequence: TGTGCCAGTACCAATTCTGGGGCCAACGTCCTGACTTTC.

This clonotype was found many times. CDR3 sequence (DNA): TGTGCCAGCAGCCGACAGGGAGCTGGAAACACCATATATTTT. It specifies CASSRQGAGNTIYF. The V gene is TRBV4-2, the J gene TRBJ1-3; 7 positions match TRBD1. This CDR3 comprises 14 residues. V lost 4 bases to trimming and J lost 2 bases; unmatched junction nucleotides: 2. The germline V gene encodes CDR1 LGHNA and CDR2 YNFKEQ.

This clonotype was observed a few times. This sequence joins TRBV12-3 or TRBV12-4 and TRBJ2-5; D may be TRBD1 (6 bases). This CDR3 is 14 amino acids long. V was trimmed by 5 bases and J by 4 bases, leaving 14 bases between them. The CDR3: CASSPIDRRETQYF. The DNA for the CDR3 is TGTGCCAGCAGTCCAATAGACAGGAGAGAGACCCAGTACTTC.

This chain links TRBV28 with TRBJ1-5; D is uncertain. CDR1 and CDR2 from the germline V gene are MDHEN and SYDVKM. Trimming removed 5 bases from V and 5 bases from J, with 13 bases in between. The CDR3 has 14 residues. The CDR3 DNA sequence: TGTGCCAGCAGTGATACCTTCAGAGATCAGCCCCAGCATTTT. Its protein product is CASSDTFRDQPQHF.

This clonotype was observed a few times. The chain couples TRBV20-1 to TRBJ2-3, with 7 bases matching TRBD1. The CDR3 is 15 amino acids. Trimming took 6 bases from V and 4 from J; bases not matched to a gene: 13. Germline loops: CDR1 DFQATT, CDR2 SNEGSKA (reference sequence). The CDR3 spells CSAIPSGGVADTQYF. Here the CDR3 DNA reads TGCAGTGCAATACCCTCAGGGGGTGTCGCAGATACGCAGTATTTT.

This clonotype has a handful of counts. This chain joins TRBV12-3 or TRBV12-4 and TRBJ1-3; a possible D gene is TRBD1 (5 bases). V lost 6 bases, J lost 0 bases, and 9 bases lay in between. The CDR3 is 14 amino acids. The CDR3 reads CASRGLLSGNTIYF. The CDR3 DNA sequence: TGTGCCAGCAGGGGACTTCTCTCTGGAAACACCATATATTTT.